The entry below describes one T cell receptor (beta chain). With V trimmed by 2 bases and J by 5 bases, 7 bases remained unmatched. The V gene's germline CDR1 is SGHRS and CDR2 YFSETQ. The CDR3 consists of 15 residues. Assay: immunoSEQ multiplex PCR; the TCRdb copy retains only in-frame clones and omits some. The table lists around 260,000 clones, around 89% of them singletons. The entry originates in a study of blood T cell repertoires in COVID-19. Turning to the study itself: The study drew acute and convalescent COVID-19 samples from the United States, Italy and Spain. From T cells, B-cell-depleted T cells, or PBMCs came the material, which was cDNA or gDNA.

Sequenced material: peripheral blood. This receptor was obtained from a man aged 30 to 45 with acute or convalescent COVID-19. The chain combines TRBV5-1 with TRBJ2-3, with 8 bases identical to TRBD2. CDR3 in DNA: TGCGCCAGCAGCTTTGGCGGGAGGCACGGAGATACGCAGTATTTT. The encoded protein is CASSFGGRHGDTQYF.